This TCR beta chain was obtained from a study of T cells in localized non-small cell lung cancer. Regarding this clone: The antigen is unknown.

Study-wide findings and caveats: With higher T cell density in blood came longer overall survival. Adjacent lung held a median about 57 of the top 100 tumor clones. Because sequencing included only one region (of the tumor), heterogeneity remains possible. It was uninvolved adjacent lung that showed the highest T cell clonality, exceeding tumor.

Profiled with immunoSEQ multiplex PCR; TCRdb holds only in-frame clones, not every one. The repertoire has roughly 86,000 clones, 84% of them found once; the top ten carry around 2.8%. This sequence was found in a man aged 40 to 70 with stage I lung adenocarcinoma. The specimen was peripheral blood, collected before any cancer treatment.

The DNA for the CDR3 is TGCGCCAGCAGCTTGGACAGGGGGCAGGATGAGCAGTTCTTC. It specifies CASSLDRGQDEQFF. The V gene is TRBV5-1, the J gene TRBJ2-1, with TRBD1 identical over 9 bases. Per germline, CDR1 SGHRS and CDR2 YFSETQ. The trim removed 0 bases at V and 8 bases at J, leaving 3 bases unmatched. This CDR3 has 14 residues.